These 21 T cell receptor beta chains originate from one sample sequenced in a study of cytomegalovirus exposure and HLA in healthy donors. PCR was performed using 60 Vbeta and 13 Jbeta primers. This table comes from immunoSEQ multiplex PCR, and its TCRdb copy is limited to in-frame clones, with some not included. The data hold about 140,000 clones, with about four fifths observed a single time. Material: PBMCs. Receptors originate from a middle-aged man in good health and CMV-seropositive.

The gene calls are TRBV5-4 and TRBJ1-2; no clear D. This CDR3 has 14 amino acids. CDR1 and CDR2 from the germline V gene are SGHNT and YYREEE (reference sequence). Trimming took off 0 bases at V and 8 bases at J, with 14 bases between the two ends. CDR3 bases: TGTGCCAGCAGCTTGGAGGCAGGTTCGGGGGGCTACACCTTC. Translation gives CASSLEAGSGGYTF.

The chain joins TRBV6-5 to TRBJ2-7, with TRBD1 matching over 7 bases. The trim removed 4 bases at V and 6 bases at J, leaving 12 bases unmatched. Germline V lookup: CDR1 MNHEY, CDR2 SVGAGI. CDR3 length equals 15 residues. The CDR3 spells CASSFPLLGGCEQYF. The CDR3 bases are TGTGCCAGCAGTTTCCCCCTTTTAGGGGGCTGCGAGCAGTACTTC.

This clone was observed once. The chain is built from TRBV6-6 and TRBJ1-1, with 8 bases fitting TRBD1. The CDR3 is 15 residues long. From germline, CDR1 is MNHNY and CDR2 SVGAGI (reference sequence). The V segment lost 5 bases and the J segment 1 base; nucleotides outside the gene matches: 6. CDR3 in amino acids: CASSPGQGANTEAFF. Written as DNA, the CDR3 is TGTGCCAGCAGTCCCGGACAGGGCGCGAACACTGAAGCTTTCTTT.

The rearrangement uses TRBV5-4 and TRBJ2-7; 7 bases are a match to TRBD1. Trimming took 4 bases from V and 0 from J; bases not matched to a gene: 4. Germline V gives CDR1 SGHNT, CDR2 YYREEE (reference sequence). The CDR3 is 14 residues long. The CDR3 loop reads CASSPTGTSYEQYF. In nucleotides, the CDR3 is TGTGCCAGCAGCCCGACAGGGACCTCCTACGAGCAGTACTTC.

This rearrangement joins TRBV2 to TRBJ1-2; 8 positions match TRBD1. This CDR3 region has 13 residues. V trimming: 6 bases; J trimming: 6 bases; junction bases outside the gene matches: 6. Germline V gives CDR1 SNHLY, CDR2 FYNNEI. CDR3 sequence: CASRAQGVDGYTF. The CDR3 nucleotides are TGTGCCAGCAGAGCACAGGGGGTGGATGGCTACACCTTC.

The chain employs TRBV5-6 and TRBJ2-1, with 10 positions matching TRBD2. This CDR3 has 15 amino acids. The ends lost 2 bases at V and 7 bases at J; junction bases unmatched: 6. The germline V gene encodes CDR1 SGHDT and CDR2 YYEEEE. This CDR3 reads CASSFQSGGANEQFF. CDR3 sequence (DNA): TGTGCCAGCAGCTTCCAGAGCGGGGGGGCGAATGAGCAGTTCTTC.

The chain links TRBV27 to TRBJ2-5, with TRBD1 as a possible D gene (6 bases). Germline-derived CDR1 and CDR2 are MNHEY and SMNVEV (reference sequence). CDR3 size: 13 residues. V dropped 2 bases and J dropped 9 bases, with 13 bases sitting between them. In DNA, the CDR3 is TGTGCCAGCAGTTTAGGACAGCTTGGGGCCCAGTACTTC. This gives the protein CASSLGQLGAQYF.

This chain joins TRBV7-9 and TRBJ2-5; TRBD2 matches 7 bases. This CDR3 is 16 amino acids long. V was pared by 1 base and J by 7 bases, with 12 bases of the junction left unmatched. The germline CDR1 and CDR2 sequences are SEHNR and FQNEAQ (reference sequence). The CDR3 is CASSLGIGERGVTQYF. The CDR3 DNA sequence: TGTGCCAGCAGCTTAGGAATTGGCGAGCGGGGCGTGACCCAGTACTTC.

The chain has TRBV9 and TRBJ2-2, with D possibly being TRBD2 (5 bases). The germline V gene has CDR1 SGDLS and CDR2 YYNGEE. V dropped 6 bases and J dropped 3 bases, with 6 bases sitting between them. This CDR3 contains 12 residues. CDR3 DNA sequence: TGTGCCAGCACCGGGGACACCGGGGAGCTGTTTTTT. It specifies CASTGDTGELFF.

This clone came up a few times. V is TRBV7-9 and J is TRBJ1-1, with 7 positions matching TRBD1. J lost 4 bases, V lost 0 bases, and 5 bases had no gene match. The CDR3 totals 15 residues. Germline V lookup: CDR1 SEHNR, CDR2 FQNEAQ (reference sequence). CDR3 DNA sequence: TGTGCCAGCAGCTTAGCGCCGGCAGGGGGCACTGAAGCTTTCTTT. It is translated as CASSLAPAGGTEAFF. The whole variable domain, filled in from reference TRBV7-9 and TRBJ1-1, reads DTGVSQNPRHKITKRGQNVTFRCDPISEHNRLYWYRQTLGQGPEFLTYFQNEAQLEKSRLLSDRFSAERPKGSFSTLEIQRTEQGDSAMYLCASSLAPAGGTEAFFGQGTRLTVV.

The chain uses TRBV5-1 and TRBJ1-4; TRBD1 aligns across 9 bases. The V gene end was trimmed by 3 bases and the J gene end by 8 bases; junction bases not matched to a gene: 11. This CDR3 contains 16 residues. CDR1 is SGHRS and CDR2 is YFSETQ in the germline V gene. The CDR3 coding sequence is TGCGCCAGCAGCTCGGGAGCGGGACAGGGATTCGAAAAACTGTTTTTT. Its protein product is CASSSGAGQGFEKLFF.

As DNA, the CDR3 is TGTGCCTGGAGCGCTCCCGTAGCGGGGTGGTCCAACTATGGCTACACCTTC. Residues: CAWSAPVAGWSNYGYTF. The chain uses TRBV30 and TRBJ1-2; D is unclear. V lost 3 bases and J 2 bases, leaving 22 bases between the germline ends. The V gene's germline CDR1 is GTSNPN and CDR2 SVGIG (reference sequence). This CDR3 contains 17 residues. The variable domain in full, with the rest retrieved from reference TRBV30 and TRBJ1-2, is SQTIHQWPATLVQPVGSPLSLECTVEGTSNPNLYWYRQAAGRGLQLLFYSVGIGQISSEVPQNLSASRPQDRQFILSSKKLLLSDSGFYLCAWSAPVAGWSNYGYTFGSGTRLTVV.

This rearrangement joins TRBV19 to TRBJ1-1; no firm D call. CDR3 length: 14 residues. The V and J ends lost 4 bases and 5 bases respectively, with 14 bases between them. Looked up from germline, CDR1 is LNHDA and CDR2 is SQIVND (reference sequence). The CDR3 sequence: CASSTWVSGTEAFF. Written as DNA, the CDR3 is TGTGCCAGTAGTACGTGGGTCTCGGGGACTGAAGCTTTCTTT.

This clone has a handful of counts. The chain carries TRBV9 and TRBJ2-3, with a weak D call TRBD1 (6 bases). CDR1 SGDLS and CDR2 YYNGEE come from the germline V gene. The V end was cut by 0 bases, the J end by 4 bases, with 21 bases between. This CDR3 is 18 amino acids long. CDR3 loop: CASSVGLRSTGKPDTQYF. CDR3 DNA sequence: TGTGCCAGCAGCGTAGGATTAAGAAGCACAGGGAAGCCAGATACGCAGTATTTT.

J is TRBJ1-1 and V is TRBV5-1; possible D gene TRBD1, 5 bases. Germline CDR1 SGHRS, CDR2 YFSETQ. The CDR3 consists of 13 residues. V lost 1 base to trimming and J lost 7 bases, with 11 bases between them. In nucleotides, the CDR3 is TGCGCCAGCAGCTTGTATTTGGGGGGTGAAGCTTTCTTT. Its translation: CASSLYLGGEAFF.

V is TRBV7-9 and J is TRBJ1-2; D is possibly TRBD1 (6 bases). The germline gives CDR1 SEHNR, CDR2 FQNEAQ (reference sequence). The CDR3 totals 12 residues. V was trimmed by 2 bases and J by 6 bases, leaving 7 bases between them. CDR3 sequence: CASSLTGNGYTF. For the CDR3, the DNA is TGTGCCAGCAGCTTAACAGGGAATGGCTACACCTTC.

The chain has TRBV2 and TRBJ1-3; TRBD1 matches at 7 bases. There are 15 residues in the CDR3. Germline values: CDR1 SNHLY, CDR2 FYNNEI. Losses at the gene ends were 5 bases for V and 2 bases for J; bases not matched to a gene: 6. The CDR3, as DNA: TGTGCCAGCAGTCTTTCTGACAGGGCTGGAAACACCATATATTTT. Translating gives CASSLSDRAGNTIYF.

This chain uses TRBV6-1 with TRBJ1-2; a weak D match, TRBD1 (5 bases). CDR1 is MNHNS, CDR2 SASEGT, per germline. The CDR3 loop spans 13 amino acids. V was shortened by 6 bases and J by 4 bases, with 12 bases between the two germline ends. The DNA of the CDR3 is TGTGCCAGCAGCCCCGACAGACCCTATGGCTACACCTTC. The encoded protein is CASSPDRPYGYTF.

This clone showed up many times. CDR3 in amino acids: CAIRGGEDNEQFF. In DNA, the CDR3 is TGTGCCATCAGGGGAGGGGAGGACAATGAGCAGTTCTTC. The gene calls are TRBV10-3 and TRBJ2-1; 7 bases match TRBD2. CDR1 and CDR2 from the germline V gene are ENHRY and SYGVKD. There are 13 residues in the CDR3. V lost 6 bases and J lost 5; bases outside the gene matches: 4.

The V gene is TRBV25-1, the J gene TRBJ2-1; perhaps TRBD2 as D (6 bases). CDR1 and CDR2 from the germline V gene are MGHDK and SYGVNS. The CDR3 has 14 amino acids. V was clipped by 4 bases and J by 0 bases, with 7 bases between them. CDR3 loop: CASSATSSYNEQFF. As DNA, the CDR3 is TGTGCCAGCAGTGCGACTAGCTCCTACAATGAGCAGTTCTTC.

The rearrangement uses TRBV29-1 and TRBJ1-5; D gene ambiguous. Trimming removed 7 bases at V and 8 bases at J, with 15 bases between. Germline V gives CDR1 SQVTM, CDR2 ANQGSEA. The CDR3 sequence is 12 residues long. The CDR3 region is CSATSTGEPQHF. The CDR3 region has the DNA TGCAGCGCTACCTCCACCGGGGAGCCCCAGCATTTT.